These T cell receptor beta chains were read from a single sample in a study of cytotoxic CD8 clonotypes in ibrutinib-treated CLL. Clones were read by immunoSEQ multiplex PCR, and TCRdb kept only the in-frame ones, dropping some. The sample carries fewer than 400,000 clones, roughly two thirds recorded once. Specimen: PBMCs, collected after 36 months of ibrutinib treatment. All receptors derive from a human donor with chronic lymphocytic leukemia. Both conserved end residues are part of each CDR3. D genes are given only for firm matches. Not all rows give a size; the values are once, few, many and, for expanded clones, a class.

clone_size: few
d_call: -
cdr3_length: 13
j_call: TRBJ1-2
v_call: TRBV5-1
cdr3_aa: CASSSRDNYGYTF
cdr3_nt: TGCGCCAGCAGCTCCCGGGACAACTATGGCTACACCTTC

clone_size: -
d_call: -
cdr3_length: 12
j_call: TRBJ1-4
v_call: TRBV2
cdr3_aa: CASIGLDEKLFF
cdr3_nt: TGTGCCAGCATCGGGTTAGATGAAAAACTGTTTTTT

clone_size: once
d_call: TRBD1
cdr3_length: 17
j_call: TRBJ2-2
v_call: TRBV5-6
cdr3_aa: CASSLGPDRANTGELFF
cdr3_nt: TGTGCCAGCAGCCTGGGGCCGGACAGGGCGAACACCGGGGAGCTGTTTTTT

clone_size: -
d_call: -
cdr3_length: 14
j_call: TRBJ1-2
v_call: TRBV16
cdr3_aa: CASSHLTVSYGYTF
cdr3_nt: TGTGCCAGCAGCCACCTGACAGTGTCTTATGGCTACACCTTC

clone_size: -
d_call: TRBD1
cdr3_length: 15
j_call: TRBJ1-1
v_call: TRBV6-5
cdr3_aa: CASSRPGQVFTEAFF
cdr3_nt: TGTGCCAGCAGCCGCCCGGGACAGGTATTCACTGAAGCTTTCTTT

clone_size: once
d_call: -
cdr3_length: 13
j_call: TRBJ1-2
v_call: TRBV29-1
cdr3_aa: CSVADSSNYGYTF
cdr3_nt: TGCAGCGTCGCGGACAGCTCTAACTATGGCTACACCTTC

clone_size: once
d_call: TRBD1
cdr3_length: 13
j_call: TRBJ1-1
v_call: TRBV7-9
cdr3_aa: CASRIQGSTEAFF
cdr3_nt: TGTGCCAGCAGGATACAGGGGAGCACTGAAGCTTTCTTT

clone_size: -
d_call: -
cdr3_length: 12
j_call: TRBJ2-5
v_call: TRBV29-1
cdr3_aa: CSGGRVEETQYF
cdr3_nt: TGCAGCGGGGGTAGGGTTGAAGAGACCCAGTACTTC

clone_size: -
d_call: -
cdr3_length: 18
j_call: TRBJ2-3
v_call: TRBV21-1
cdr3_aa: CASSKFVELAGLSDTQYF
cdr3_nt: TGTGCCAGCAGCAAATTCGTCGAGCTAGCGGGGCTCTCAGATACGCAGTATTTT

clone_size: -
d_call: TRBD2
cdr3_length: 16
j_call: TRBJ2-1
v_call: TRBV19
cdr3_aa: CASSLSTAGGYNEQFF
cdr3_nt: TGTGCCAGTAGCCTGTCGACAGCGGGAGGTTACAATGAGCAGTTCTTC

clone_size: -
d_call: -
cdr3_length: 15
j_call: TRBJ2-3
v_call: TRBV15
cdr3_aa: CATSSRPAGLDTQYF
cdr3_nt: TGTGCCACCAGCAGCCGGCCTGCGGGGTTGGATACGCAGTATTTT

clone_size: -
d_call: -
cdr3_length: 14
j_call: TRBJ2-2
v_call: TRBV11-2
cdr3_aa: CASSLEWGSGELFF
cdr3_nt: TGTGCCAGCAGCTTAGAGTGGGGTAGCGGGGAGCTGTTTTTT

clone_size: -
d_call: -
cdr3_length: 17
j_call: TRBJ2-1
v_call: TRBV7-8
cdr3_aa: CASTLPSGVSSSNEQFF
cdr3_nt: TGTGCCAGCACCCTCCCCTCGGGGGTCTCGAGTAGCAATGAGCAGTTCTTC

clone_size: few
d_call: TRBD1
cdr3_length: 14
j_call: TRBJ1-1
v_call: TRBV10-3
cdr3_aa: CAITPGTENTEAFF
cdr3_nt: TGTGCCATCACTCCCGGGACAGAAAACACTGAAGCTTTCTTT

clone_size: -
d_call: TRBD1
cdr3_length: 14
j_call: TRBJ1-2
v_call: TRBV6-6
cdr3_aa: CASSYRTGEDGYTF
cdr3_nt: TGTGCCAGCAGTTACCGGACAGGGGAGGATGGCTACACCTTC

clone_size: -
d_call: -
cdr3_length: 13
j_call: TRBJ1-5
v_call: TRBV7-9
cdr3_aa: CASSLGVNQPQHF
cdr3_nt: TGTGCCAGCAGCTTAGGGGTCAATCAGCCCCAGCATTTT

clone_size: -
d_call: TRBD1
cdr3_length: 15
j_call: TRBJ2-7
v_call: TRBV5-6
cdr3_aa: CASSFDRGSPYEQYF
cdr3_nt: TGTGCCAGCAGCTTTGACAGGGGTTCCCCCTACGAGCAGTACTTC

clone_size: -
d_call: -
cdr3_length: 13
j_call: TRBJ2-3
v_call: TRBV5-1
cdr3_aa: CASTSWGTDTQYF
cdr3_nt: TGCGCCAGCACCTCATGGGGCACAGATACGCAGTATTTT

clone_size: -
d_call: -
cdr3_length: 14
j_call: TRBJ2-5
v_call: TRBV6-5
cdr3_aa: CASSSGHIQETQYF
cdr3_nt: TGTGCCAGCAGTTCCGGACATATCCAAGAGACCCAGTACTTC